The T cell receptor (beta chain) under discussion was sequenced for a study of T-cell memory formation after mild COVID-19. Study information: Each donor largely had its own TCR clusters.

Study conclusions and caveats: Pre-infection memory showed some responding clones, and this suggested that cross-reactive memory joined. Clones that got smaller from day 15 to 85 had even CD4/CD8, while clones growing later tipped toward CD4+. Confirmation was lacking for SARS-CoV-2 specificity of second-wave clones that peaked on day 37.

This clonotype came up a few times. What it recognizes is unknown. TCRdb re-analysed the 5' RACE reads in MiXCR, keeping a single row per CDR3 protein. The table shows 300,000 to 400,000 distinct CDR3 sequences, with around 27% occurring only once. The sequencing input was PBMCs or a T cell subset sorted from them (not recorded which). This TCR was recovered from an adult woman who had mild COVID-19 (a few samples of this study predate the infection). Cell type and time point are not known.

CDR3 sequence (DNA): TGTGCCAGCAGTGAACACGGACCGTACAATGAGCAGTTCTTC. This sequence encodes CASSEHGPYNEQFF. The chain carries TRBV25-1 and TRBJ2-1, with D unclear. The CDR3 sequence is 14 residues long. Germline CDR1 reads MGHDK; CDR2 reads SYGVNS. V lost 2 bases to trimming and J lost 4 bases, with 9 bases between them.